This T cell receptor beta chain was obtained from a study of blood T cell repertoires in COVID-19. About the study: The cDNA or gDNA used as material had been derived from T cells, B-cell-depleted T cells, or PBMCs.

Germline CDR1 SGHNT, CDR2 YYREEE (reference sequence). The CDR3 spans 12 residues. This clone came up a few times. An end of the junction differs from the germline gene, which may be a read error. TCRdb's copy holds only in-frame clones and misses some; the assay was immunoSEQ multiplex PCR. The sample yields 150,000 to 180,000 clones, 78% seen once. The TCR sequence derives from an elderly man with acute or convalescent COVID-19. Sequencing input: peripheral blood. The chain joins TRBV5-4 to TRBJ1-1; 8 bases are shared with TRBD1. The CDR3 DNA follows: TGTGCCAGCAGCGGGGGGGACAGGAGGATGGTCTTT. Translated, it gives CASSGGDRRMVF. Looking up the rest from reference TRBV5-4 and TRBJ1-1 gives the full variable domain: ETGVTQSPTHLIKTRGQQVTLRCSSQSGHNTVSWYQQALGQGPQFIFQYYREEENGRGNFPPRFSGLQFPNYSSELNVNALELDDSALYLCASSGGDRRMVFGQGTRLTVV.